A selection of T cell receptor beta chains follows, all from one sample in a study of technical replicates of blood from several donors. TCRdb's copy holds only in-frame clones and misses some; the assay was immunoSEQ multiplex PCR. This table has about 67,000 clones, more than 95% appearing once. Sequencing input: T cells isolated from PBMCs. These receptors were taken from a human donor in good health. Both conserved end residues are part of each CDR3. The order of the fields is D gene, V gene, clone size, J gene, CDR3 DNA, CDR3 protein. D genes are given only for firm matches. Some rows mark clone size as missing; the rest say once, few, many or name a class of expanded clone.

>-|TRBV18|-|TRBJ2-3
TGTGCCAGCTCACCATCTAGCGTCTCCTCACGGTCAGATACGCAGTATTTT
CASSPSSVSSRSDTQYF
>TRBD1|TRBV14|-|TRBJ2-7
TGTGCCAGCAGCCCAGGACAGGGTACCTACGAGCAGTACTTC
CASSPGQGTYEQYF
>-|TRBV6-1|-|TRBJ2-5
TGTGCCAGCAGTAGACAGAAAGAGACCCAGTACTTC
CASSRQKETQYF
>TRBD1|TRBV19|-|TRBJ1-6
TGTGCCAGTACTAATTATTGGGACAGGGATAATTCACCCCTCCACTTT
CASTNYWDRDNSPLHF
>-|TRBV27|-|TRBJ2-1
TGTGCCAGCAGTTGGGCAGGGTTCTCCTACAATGAGCAGTTCTTC
CASSWAGFSYNEQFF
>-|TRBV9|-|TRBJ2-1
TGTGCCAGCAGCGTATTGGGGGCTGATGAGCAGTTCTTC
CASSVLGADEQFF
>-|TRBV28|once|TRBJ2-5
TGTGCCAGCAGTCAACCGGGGACCCAGTACTTC
CASSQPGTQYF
>-|TRBV15|-|TRBJ2-1
TGTGCCACCAGCAGAACCCGACAGGCAAATGAGCAGTTCTTC
CATSRTRQANEQFF
>TRBD1|TRBV9|-|TRBJ2-7
TGTGCCAGCAGCCCTCGACAGGGGGCGCAATACGAGCAGTACTTC
CASSPRQGAQYEQYF
>TRBD1|TRBV10-3|-|TRBJ2-7
TGTGCCATCAGTGAGCCCGGGACAGGGGGCAGCGAGCAGTACTTC
CAISEPGTGGSEQYF
>TRBD2|TRBV30|-|TRBJ2-1
TGTGCCTGGAGTGGGGGTAGCGGGGGGGACAATGAGCAGTTCTTC
CAWSGGSGGDNEQFF
>TRBD1|TRBV2|once|TRBJ1-5
TGTGCCAGCAGTGAAGGGCAGGGGGACAATCAGCCCCAGCATTTT
CASSEGQGDNQPQHF
>TRBD1|TRBV9|-|TRBJ1-1
TGTGCCAGCAGCGTATCAGGGGGCGGGGAAGCTTTCTTT
CASSVSGGGEAFF
>TRBD1|TRBV18|-|TRBJ2-7
TGTGCCAGCTCACCCACCGGGACAGACGTCTACGAGCAGTACTTC
CASSPTGTDVYEQYF
>-|TRBV14|-|TRBJ1-2
TGTGCCAGCAGGCGTACAGGAGCTCTGGAGTATGGCTACACCTTC
CASRRTGALEYGYTF
>-|TRBV7-9|-|TRBJ2-5
TGTGCCAGCAGCTTCTCGGGTCAAGAGACCCAGTACTTC
CASSFSGQETQYF
>TRBD1|TRBV18|-|TRBJ1-1
TGTGCCAGCTCACCTAGGACCCTTGGGCAGGGGGACACTGAAGCTTTCTTT
CASSPRTLGQGDTEAFF
>TRBD1|TRBV4-1|-|TRBJ2-7
TGCGCCAGCAGCCAGCTCCGGGACAGCCGCCACGAGCAGTACTTC
CASSQLRDSRHEQYF
>-|TRBV6-1|once|TRBJ2-2
TGTGCCAGCAGTGAAGTACGGGGGGCTGATTACACCGGGGAGCTGTTTTTT
CASSEVRGADYTGELFF
>-|TRBV4-1|-|TRBJ1-1
TGCGCCAGCAGCCCAACAGGGAGCTCTGAAGCTTTCTTT
CASSPTGSSEAFF
>-|TRBV11-2|-|TRBJ1-6
TGTGCCAGCAGCTTAGATGTTCGACAGTTGAATTCACCCCTCCACTTT
CASSLDVRQLNSPLHF
>TRBD1|TRBV28|-|TRBJ1-5
TGTGCCAGCAAGGGACAGACTAAATTTCAGCCCCAGCATTTT
CASKGQTKFQPQHF
>-|TRBV5-1|-|TRBJ2-2
TGCGCCAGCAGCTTGCGTCCGGCCGCGACTCACACCGGGGAGCTGTTTTTT
CASSLRPAATHTGELFF
>TRBD1|TRBV19|-|TRBJ1-2
TGTGCCAGTAGTACAACAGGGGGCGACTATGGCTACACCTTC
CASSTTGGDYGYTF
>TRBD2|TRBV7-9|-|TRBJ2-1
TGTGCCAGCAGCCCCGACGGACTAGCGGGATTAAATGAGCAGTTCTTC
CASSPDGLAGLNEQFF
>TRBD2|TRBV11-3|-|TRBJ2-3
TGTGCCAGCAGCTTAACTAGCGGGACCACAGATACGCAGTATTTT
CASSLTSGTTDTQYF
>-|TRBV18|-|TRBJ2-7
TGTGCCAGCTCACCGAATCGGTTCTCGGGGGAGCAGTACTTC
CASSPNRFSGEQYF
>-|TRBV27|-|TRBJ2-7
TGTGCCAGCAGTTTAGGTATGGGAGACTACGAGCAGTACTTC
CASSLGMGDYEQYF
>-|TRBV10-1|once|TRBJ1-5
TGCGCCAGCAGTGAGACGGGGTCTTCGCCCCAGCATTTT
CASSETGSSPQHF
>-|TRBV6-5|-|TRBJ1-2
TGTGCCAGCAGTCCGACAGTCCTCCCCTATGGCTACACCTTC
CASSPTVLPYGYTF
>-|TRBV5-4|-|TRBJ1-2
TGTGCCAGCAGCTTGGACGGCTATGGCTACACCTTC
CASSLDGYGYTF
>-|TRBV19|-|TRBJ1-2
TGTGCCAGTAGTATGCGGGGGCAAGGCTACACCTTC
CASSMRGQGYTF
>TRBD2|TRBV4-1|few|TRBJ2-1
TGCGCCAGCAGCCAAGGGACTAGCGGGAGTTCCTACAATGAGCAGTTCTTC
CASSQGTSGSSYNEQFF